These T cell receptor beta chains were read from a single sample in a study of T cell changes during pregnancy in multiple sclerosis. Profiled with immunoSEQ multiplex PCR; TCRdb holds only in-frame clones, not every one. This table has tens of thousands of clones, 80% to 95% appearing once. The specimen comprised CD4+ T cells from peripheral blood mononuclear cells, sampled after pregnancy. The receptors come from a female donor in good health, enrolled as a control in a pregnancy study. Each CDR3 is given with its conserved first and last residue. The order of the fields is V gene, clone size, J gene, D gene, CDR3 length, CDR3 protein, CDR3 DNA. The D gene is left open where the match is weak. Rows give clone size only sometimes, using once, few, many, or a class for an expanded clone.

v_gene: TRBV28; abundance: .; j_gene: TRBJ2-3; d_gene: TRBD2; len: 16; CDR3aa: CASSFPRGGAIDTQYF; CDR3nt: TGTGCCAGCAGTTTCCCGCGGGGAGGGGCGATAGATACGCAGTATTTT
v_gene: TRBV2; abundance: .; j_gene: TRBJ1-2; d_gene: .; len: 14; CDR3aa: CASKGDPDSGGYTF; CDR3nt: TGTGCCAGCAAAGGTGACCCCGACTCGGGTGGCTACACCTTC
v_gene: TRBV5-6; abundance: .; j_gene: TRBJ2-3; d_gene: TRBD1; len: 17; CDR3aa: CASSLRIRQGGTDTQYF; CDR3nt: TGTGCCAGCAGCTTGAGAATCCGACAGGGTGGCACAGATACGCAGTATTTT
v_gene: TRBV7-2; abundance: once; j_gene: TRBJ2-5; d_gene: TRBD2; len: 15; CDR3aa: CASSPSSGEMQTQYF; CDR3nt: TGTGCCAGCAGCCCGTCTAGCGGGGAGATGCAGACCCAGTACTTC
v_gene: TRBV19; abundance: .; j_gene: TRBJ1-2; d_gene: TRBD1; len: 15; CDR3aa: CASSDRGVSNYGYTF; CDR3nt: TGTGCCAGTAGTGACAGGGGAGTTTCTAACTATGGCTACACCTTC
v_gene: TRBV18; abundance: .; j_gene: TRBJ1-2; d_gene: TRBD1; len: 15; CDR3aa: CASSPGAGTGNGYTF; CDR3nt: TGTGCCAGCTCACCGGGCGCCGGGACAGGGAACGGCTACACCTTC
v_gene: TRBV10-3; abundance: .; j_gene: TRBJ1-1; d_gene: .; len: 14; CDR3aa: CAIRADKANTEAFF; CDR3nt: TGTGCCATCAGGGCCGACAAGGCGAACACTGAAGCTTTCTTT
v_gene: TRBV7-8; abundance: .; j_gene: TRBJ2-1; d_gene: .; len: 15; CDR3aa: CASSPRTGTNNEQFF; CDR3nt: TGTGCCAGCAGCCCTCGTACGGGAACCAACAATGAGCAGTTCTTC
v_gene: TRBV2; abundance: .; j_gene: TRBJ1-4; d_gene: TRBD1; len: 15; CDR3aa: CASKGDSATNEKLFF; CDR3nt: TGTGCCAGTAAAGGGGACAGCGCAACTAATGAAAAACTGTTTTTT
v_gene: TRBV5-4; abundance: .; j_gene: TRBJ2-3; d_gene: TRBD2; len: 16; CDR3aa: CASSPPPRGGTDTQYF; CDR3nt: TGTGCCAGCAGCCCCCCTCCCCGGGGGGGCACAGATACGCAGTATTTT
v_gene: TRBV11-3; abundance: .; j_gene: TRBJ2-2; d_gene: TRBD1; len: 17; CDR3aa: CASSSGTGQGYTGELFF; CDR3nt: TGTGCCAGCAGCTCAGGCACGGGACAGGGGTACACCGGGGAGCTGTTTTTT
v_gene: TRBV18; abundance: .; j_gene: TRBJ1-5; d_gene: TRBD1; len: 15; CDR3aa: CASSQTGASIQPQHF; CDR3nt: TGTGCCAGCTCACAGACAGGGGCATCAATTCAGCCCCAGCATTTT
v_gene: TRBV7-9; abundance: .; j_gene: TRBJ1-5; d_gene: TRBD1; len: 16; CDR3aa: CASSSTTTGGGQPQHF; CDR3nt: TGTGCCAGCAGCTCGACCACGACAGGGGGCGGTCAGCCCCAGCATTTT
v_gene: TRBV10-1; abundance: .; j_gene: TRBJ1-2; d_gene: .; len: 16; CDR3aa: CASSLTGTPSNYGYTF; CDR3nt: TGCGCCAGCAGTTTAACAGGGACCCCCTCCAACTATGGCTACACCTTC
v_gene: TRBV7-3; abundance: .; j_gene: TRBJ2-1; d_gene: .; len: 14; CDR3aa: CASSLMVRGNEQFF; CDR3nt: TGTGCCAGCAGCTTAATGGTGAGAGGGAATGAGCAGTTCTTC
v_gene: TRBV28; abundance: .; j_gene: TRBJ1-5; d_gene: .; len: 15; CDR3aa: CASSFPGRLNQPQHF; CDR3nt: TGTGCCAGCAGTTTCCCAGGGCGGCTCAATCAGCCCCAGCATTTT
v_gene: TRBV18; abundance: .; j_gene: TRBJ2-7; d_gene: TRBD1; len: 12; CDR3aa: CASTGQNYEQYF; CDR3nt: TGTGCCAGCACGGGACAGAACTACGAGCAGTACTTC
v_gene: TRBV10-3; abundance: .; j_gene: TRBJ1-2; d_gene: .; len: 14; CDR3aa: CAISESSPRDGYTF; CDR3nt: TGTGCCATCAGTGAGTCATCACCTCGGGATGGCTACACCTTC
v_gene: TRBV2; abundance: .; j_gene: TRBJ2-5; d_gene: .; len: 11; CDR3aa: CASRERGTQYF; CDR3nt: TGTGCCAGCAGAGAAAGAGGAACCCAGTACTTC
v_gene: TRBV15; abundance: .; j_gene: TRBJ1-5; d_gene: TRBD1; len: 17; CDR3aa: CATSSRQGRLSNQPQHF; CDR3nt: TGTGCCACCAGCAGCAGACAGGGGCGGCTTAGCAATCAGCCCCAGCATTTT
v_gene: TRBV5-4; abundance: .; j_gene: TRBJ1-2; d_gene: TRBD1; len: 14; CDR3aa: CASSETGTGLGYTF; CDR3nt: TGTGCCAGCAGCGAAACCGGGACAGGGTTGGGCTACACCTTC
v_gene: TRBV7-2; abundance: .; j_gene: TRBJ1-2; d_gene: TRBD1; len: 16; CDR3aa: CASSLFLTGGAGGYTF; CDR3nt: TGTGCCAGCAGCCTATTTCTGACAGGGGGCGCTGGTGGCTACACCTTC
v_gene: TRBV7-2; abundance: .; j_gene: TRBJ2-5; d_gene: TRBD2; len: 19; CDR3aa: CASSLGLSGGARNGETQYF; CDR3nt: TGTGCCAGCAGCTTAGGGCTGAGCGGGGGGGCCAGGAACGGCGAGACCCAGTACTTC
v_gene: TRBV5-6; abundance: .; j_gene: TRBJ2-3; d_gene: .; len: 12; CDR3aa: CASSLGVKLQYF; CDR3nt: TGTGCCAGCAGCTTGGGAGTCAAGCTCCAGTATTTT
v_gene: TRBV10-3; abundance: .; j_gene: TRBJ2-1; d_gene: TRBD1; len: 12; CDR3aa: CAYGDSSNEQFF; CDR3nt: TGTGCCTATGGGGACAGCTCTAATGAGCAGTTCTTC
v_gene: TRBV7-2; abundance: .; j_gene: TRBJ1-6; d_gene: .; len: 15; CDR3aa: CASSPRGSYNSPLHF; CDR3nt: TGTGCCAGCAGCCCAAGGGGGTCCTATAATTCACCCCTCCACTTT
v_gene: TRBV4-1; abundance: .; j_gene: TRBJ1-1; d_gene: TRBD1; len: 16; CDR3aa: CASSHLPGQRNTEAFF; CDR3nt: TGCGCCAGCAGCCATCTTCCGGGACAGAGAAACACTGAAGCTTTCTTT
v_gene: TRBV27; abundance: once; j_gene: TRBJ2-7; d_gene: TRBD1; len: 13; CDR3aa: CASAGTDEYEQYF; CDR3nt: TGTGCCAGCGCCGGGACAGATGAGTACGAGCAGTACTTC
v_gene: TRBV7-2; abundance: .; j_gene: TRBJ1-2; d_gene: .; len: 13; CDR3aa: CASSLRQSHGYTF; CDR3nt: TGTGCCAGCAGCTTACGACAGTCCCATGGCTACACCTTC
v_gene: TRBV29-1; abundance: .; j_gene: TRBJ2-7; d_gene: TRBD1; len: 14; CDR3aa: CSVVLTGLSHEQYF; CDR3nt: TGCAGCGTTGTTCTGACAGGGTTGTCCCACGAGCAGTACTTC